Listed below are T cell receptor beta chains from one sample, sequenced in a study of blood T cell repertoires in COVID-19. Sequencing was performed with immunoSEQ multiplex PCR; in TCRdb, only in-frame clones are kept and a portion is missing. This table holds a few hundred thousand clones, around nine tenths found once. The material sequenced was peripheral blood. All receptors come from a woman aged 55-69 years with COVID-19, enrolled during active disease. Each CDR3 is given with its conserved first and last residue. Each record gives: D gene, clone size, V gene, J gene, CDR3 DNA, CDR3 protein. D genes are given only for firm matches. The size entry is marked missing in some rows and otherwise reads once, few, many or a size class.

D gene: TRBD1
clone size: -
V gene: TRBV2
J gene: TRBJ1-6
CDR3 DNA: TGTGCCAGCAGTGAAACGTCGACAGGGGGAAATTCACCCCTCCACTTT
CDR3 protein: CASSETSTGGNSPLHF

D gene: -
clone size: -
V gene: TRBV6-1
J gene: TRBJ1-5
CDR3 DNA: TGTGCCAGCAGGGTGGGAATACAGGGCAATCAGCCCCAGCATTTT
CDR3 protein: CASRVGIQGNQPQHF

D gene: -
clone size: -
V gene: TRBV13
J gene: TRBJ2-7
CDR3 DNA: TGTGCCAGCAGCAGTCGCGGGGACAGCTCCTACGAGCAGTACTTC
CDR3 protein: CASSSRGDSSYEQYF

D gene: -
clone size: -
V gene: TRBV4-1
J gene: TRBJ2-7
CDR3 DNA: TGCGCCAGCAGTCGCCAAGTAGGCGGGGAGAGCTCCTACGAGCAGTACTTC
CDR3 protein: CASSRQVGGESSYEQYF

D gene: -
clone size: -
V gene: TRBV6-6
J gene: TRBJ1-1
CDR3 DNA: TGTGCCAGCAGCTTAAGATCGGGCACTGAAGCTTTCTTT
CDR3 protein: CASSLRSGTEAFF

D gene: -
clone size: -
V gene: TRBV5-1
J gene: TRBJ1-2
CDR3 DNA: TGCGCCAGCAGCTTGGAGGGAGCTAACTATGGCTACACCTTC
CDR3 protein: CASSLEGANYGYTF

D gene: TRBD2
clone size: -
V gene: TRBV24-1
J gene: TRBJ2-1
CDR3 DNA: TGTGCCACCAGTGAGGCCATAGCGGGGGGTAACAATGAGCAGTTCTTC
CDR3 protein: CATSEAIAGGNNEQFF

D gene: TRBD1
clone size: -
V gene: TRBV2
J gene: TRBJ2-2
CDR3 DNA: TGTGCCAGCAGCCGACAGGGGGCTAACACCGGGGAGCTGTTTTTT
CDR3 protein: CASSRQGANTGELFF

D gene: TRBD1
clone size: -
V gene: TRBV30
J gene: TRBJ2-7
CDR3 DNA: TGTGCCTGGAGTTCGGACAGGGGGTACGAGCAGTACTTC
CDR3 protein: CAWSSDRGYEQYF

D gene: -
clone size: once
V gene: TRBV7-9
J gene: TRBJ1-2
CDR3 DNA: TGTGCCAGCAGCTTAGGGCAGGCAGCTAACTATGGCTACACCTTC
CDR3 protein: CASSLGQAANYGYTF

D gene: -
clone size: many
V gene: TRBV5-6
J gene: TRBJ1-2
CDR3 DNA: TGTGCCAGCAGCTTGGGACTGCGCGGGACGCTCAGGAACTATGGCTACACCTTC
CDR3 protein: CASSLGLRGTLRNYGYTF

D gene: -
clone size: -
V gene: TRBV4-1
J gene: TRBJ2-7
CDR3 DNA: TGCGCCAGCAGCCAAAGCGGTACGGCCTCCTACGAGCAGTACTTC
CDR3 protein: CASSQSGTASYEQYF

D gene: -
clone size: -
V gene: TRBV6-5
J gene: TRBJ1-1
CDR3 DNA: TGTGCCAGCAGTTACTCGAGTAGCCGGTGGTACACTGAAGCTTTCTTT
CDR3 protein: CASSYSSSRWYTEAFF

D gene: -
clone size: -
V gene: TRBV28
J gene: TRBJ2-7
CDR3 DNA: TGTGCCACACATGGACACCAACCAATCTACGAGCAGTACTTC
CDR3 protein: CATHGHQPIYEQYF

D gene: -
clone size: -
V gene: TRBV5-4
J gene: TRBJ1-1
CDR3 DNA: TGTGCCAGCAGCCTGGACTTGACCGCCGGGGACACTGAAGCTTTCTTT
CDR3 protein: CASSLDLTAGDTEAFF

D gene: -
clone size: -
V gene: TRBV20-1
J gene: TRBJ2-7
CDR3 DNA: TGCAGTGCTAGTTTGGGGCGGAACCCCTACGAGCAGTACTTC
CDR3 protein: CSASLGRNPYEQYF

D gene: TRBD2
clone size: -
V gene: TRBV19
J gene: TRBJ2-1
CDR3 DNA: TGTGCCAGTAGTATCGGCTTAGGCGGGGGGCCCTACAATGAGCAGTTCTTC
CDR3 protein: CASSIGLGGGPYNEQFF

D gene: TRBD1
clone size: -
V gene: TRBV6-5
J gene: TRBJ2-1
CDR3 DNA: TGTGCCAGCAGTTACTCGGACAGGGGCAATGAGCAGTTCTTC
CDR3 protein: CASSYSDRGNEQFF

D gene: -
clone size: -
V gene: TRBV7-3
J gene: TRBJ2-1
CDR3 DNA: TGTGCCAGCAGCTTAGATGGTCAGGCCAACAATGAGCAGTTCTTC
CDR3 protein: CASSLDGQANNEQFF

D gene: -
clone size: -
V gene: TRBV21-1
J gene: TRBJ1-5
CDR3 DNA: TGTGCCAGCAGCAAAGGGGCAGCCTTCAGATATAGCAATCAGCCCCAGCATTTT
CDR3 protein: CASSKGAAFRYSNQPQHF

D gene: -
clone size: -
V gene: TRBV7-3
J gene: TRBJ2-7
CDR3 DNA: TGTGCCAGCAGCTTAATTCAGGGTTACGAGCAGTACTTC
CDR3 protein: CASSLIQGYEQYF

D gene: TRBD1
clone size: -
V gene: TRBV14
J gene: TRBJ1-2
CDR3 DNA: TGTGCCAGCAGCAGACAGGGCCATGGCTACACCTTC
CDR3 protein: CASSRQGHGYTF

D gene: -
clone size: -
V gene: TRBV7-3
J gene: TRBJ2-2
CDR3 DNA: TGTGCCAGCAGCCAAAAATTGAACACCGGGGAGCTGTTTTTT
CDR3 protein: CASSQKLNTGELFF

D gene: TRBD2
clone size: -
V gene: TRBV5-1
J gene: TRBJ2-5
CDR3 DNA: TGCGCCAGCAGCCCGGGAGGCGAGACCCAGTACTTC
CDR3 protein: CASSPGGETQYF

D gene: -
clone size: -
V gene: TRBV6-6
J gene: TRBJ1-1
CDR3 DNA: TGTGCCAGCAGCCTCGGACACGAGAACACTGAAGCTTTCTTT
CDR3 protein: CASSLGHENTEAFF

D gene: TRBD1
clone size: once
V gene: TRBV6-6
J gene: TRBJ1-5
CDR3 DNA: TGTGCCAGCAGCCCAGGGGACAGGGCTAGCAATCAGCCCCAGCATTTT
CDR3 protein: CASSPGDRASNQPQHF

D gene: -
clone size: -
V gene: TRBV24-1
J gene: TRBJ2-3
CDR3 DNA: TGTGCCACCAGTGTGGGCACCTTAACAGATACGCAGTATTTT
CDR3 protein: CATSVGTLTDTQYF

D gene: TRBD1
clone size: -
V gene: TRBV19
J gene: TRBJ2-7
CDR3 DNA: TGTGCCAGTAGTATAAGGCAGGGGGCAGGCGAGCAGTACTTC
CDR3 protein: CASSIRQGAGEQYF

D gene: TRBD1
clone size: -
V gene: TRBV18
J gene: TRBJ1-2
CDR3 DNA: TGTGCCAGCTCACTCGACGAGGGGGCTTCCTATGGCTACACCTTC
CDR3 protein: CASSLDEGASYGYTF

D gene: -
clone size: -
V gene: TRBV7-3
J gene: TRBJ2-5
CDR3 DNA: TGTGCCAGCAGCCCAAGGGGATCTCCAGGGTACCAAGAGACCCAGTACTTC
CDR3 protein: CASSPRGSPGYQETQYF

D gene: TRBD2
clone size: -
V gene: TRBV18
J gene: TRBJ2-7
CDR3 DNA: TGTGCCAGCTCACCGGGACTAGCTTCCTACGAGCAGTACTTC
CDR3 protein: CASSPGLASYEQYF

D gene: TRBD2
clone size: -
V gene: TRBV29-1
J gene: TRBJ2-4
CDR3 DNA: TGCAGCGTTAAGGACGGACTAGATAAGATTCTAGCCAAAAACATTCAGTACTTC
CDR3 protein: CSVKDGLDKILAKNIQYF

D gene: -
clone size: -
V gene: TRBV7-9
J gene: TRBJ2-6
CDR3 DNA: TGTGCCAGCAGCGAAGCGGGCCCCTCTGGGGCCAACGTCCTGACTTTC
CDR3 protein: CASSEAGPSGANVLTF

D gene: -
clone size: few
V gene: TRBV6-4
J gene: TRBJ2-1
CDR3 DNA: TGTGCCAGCAGCGTTATTGCAGGGATGGCTGAGCAGTTCTTC
CDR3 protein: CASSVIAGMAEQFF

D gene: TRBD1
clone size: once
V gene: TRBV5-1
J gene: TRBJ2-1
CDR3 DNA: TGCGCCAGCAGCCCGGGGTTGGGCCAGGGGGCGGCCTACAATGAGCAGTTCTTC
CDR3 protein: CASSPGLGQGAAYNEQFF

D gene: TRBD1
clone size: few
V gene: TRBV5-8
J gene: TRBJ1-2
CDR3 DNA: TGTGCCAGCCAGGGGGCTAACTATGGCTACACCTTC
CDR3 protein: CASQGANYGYTF

D gene: -
clone size: -
V gene: TRBV29-1
J gene: TRBJ2-2
CDR3 DNA: TGCAGCGTTGGGCAACAGGGGGGGAATACCGGGGAGCTGTTTTTT
CDR3 protein: CSVGQQGGNTGELFF

D gene: TRBD1
clone size: -
V gene: TRBV2
J gene: TRBJ1-5
CDR3 DNA: TGTGCCAGCAGTTCTGACAGGGCCTATCAGCCCCAGCATTTT
CDR3 protein: CASSSDRAYQPQHF

D gene: -
clone size: -
V gene: TRBV13
J gene: TRBJ2-7
CDR3 DNA: TGTGCCAGCAGCTTAGGTGCTAGGGGTACCTACGAGCAGTACTTC
CDR3 protein: CASSLGARGTYEQYF

D gene: -
clone size: -
V gene: TRBV6-4
J gene: TRBJ1-2
CDR3 DNA: TGTGCCAGCAGCCCCTCAGGTGCGGGCTATGGCTACACCTTC
CDR3 protein: CASSPSGAGYGYTF

D gene: TRBD1
clone size: -
V gene: TRBV20-1
J gene: TRBJ2-3
CDR3 DNA: TGCAGTGCTAGTGGACCCCCGGGACAGGAGGGAAGAGATACGCAGTATTTT
CDR3 protein: CSASGPPGQEGRDTQYF

D gene: -
clone size: -
V gene: TRBV6-5
J gene: TRBJ2-5
CDR3 DNA: TGTGCCAGCAGTTACAAGGCGGGGCAAGAGACCCAGTACTTC
CDR3 protein: CASSYKAGQETQYF

D gene: TRBD1
clone size: -
V gene: TRBV7-8
J gene: TRBJ1-1
CDR3 DNA: TGTGCCAGCAGCGTAGGGGGCCTGAACACTGAAGCTTTCTTT
CDR3 protein: CASSVGGLNTEAFF

D gene: -
clone size: -
V gene: TRBV4-1
J gene: TRBJ1-3
CDR3 DNA: TGCGCCAGCAGCCAAGATCTGGGCCCTCCGGGAAACACCATATATTTT
CDR3 protein: CASSQDLGPPGNTIYF

D gene: -
clone size: -
V gene: TRBV10-3
J gene: TRBJ1-2
CDR3 DNA: TGTGCCATCAGTGAGCCCGGGGCACAACAGGGAGGGGGCTACACCTTC
CDR3 protein: CAISEPGAQQGGGYTF

D gene: TRBD1
clone size: -
V gene: TRBV7-9
J gene: TRBJ2-7
CDR3 DNA: TGTGCCAGCAGCCGGACAGGGTACGAGCAGTACTTC
CDR3 protein: CASSRTGYEQYF

D gene: -
clone size: -
V gene: TRBV12-3/TRBV12-4
J gene: TRBJ1-2
CDR3 DNA: TGTGCCAGCAGTTTCGGACAGTATGGCTACACCTTC
CDR3 protein: CASSFGQYGYTF

D gene: TRBD1
clone size: -
V gene: TRBV28
J gene: TRBJ1-2
CDR3 DNA: TGTGCCACCCTTGGACAGGGGGCAGGGTTCTATGGCTACACCTTC
CDR3 protein: CATLGQGAGFYGYTF

D gene: -
clone size: -
V gene: TRBV25-1
J gene: TRBJ2-7
CDR3 DNA: TGTGCCAGCAGTGAAACGGGTCACTCCTACGAGCAGTACTTC
CDR3 protein: CASSETGHSYEQYF

D gene: TRBD1
clone size: few
V gene: TRBV25-1
J gene: TRBJ1-4
CDR3 DNA: TGTGCCAGCAGTGAAACGACAGGGTTAAGAGAAAAACTGTTTTTT
CDR3 protein: CASSETTGLREKLFF

D gene: TRBD1
clone size: -
V gene: TRBV25-1
J gene: TRBJ1-2
CDR3 DNA: TGTGCCAGCAGTGCCGGGACAGGGGGATTATATCGCAACTATGGCTACACCTTC
CDR3 protein: CASSAGTGGLYRNYGYTF

D gene: TRBD1
clone size: -
V gene: TRBV9
J gene: TRBJ2-1
CDR3 DNA: TGTGCCAGCAGCGCCGGACGGGCCGGAGACAGGGGACGAGGGTCCTACAATGAGCAGTTCTTC
CDR3 protein: CASSAGRAGDRGRGSYNEQFF